These 31 T cell receptor beta chains were all obtained from the same sample, sequenced in a study of metastatic and nonmetastatic thyroid tumors. No treatment of any kind had been given to any patient before thyroid surgery. TCRdb reprocessed the PCR reads via MiXCR. The data contain 45,000 to 60,000 clones, roughly 18% of them singletons. Sequencing input: blood. The source of these receptors is a female donor with papillary thyroid cancer or a benign thyroid nodule (not recorded which). Some clones in this sample may be carry-over from other donors' samples.

This clone was seen a few times. This rearrangement joins TRBV19 to TRBJ1-1; 9 bases are a match to TRBD1. This CDR3 region has 13 residues. Germline V gene lookup returns CDR1 LNHDA and CDR2 SQIVND (reference sequence). The ends lost 6 bases at V and 7 bases at J; junction bases unmatched: 6. CDR3 nucleotide sequence: TGTGCCAGTAGGCTCCGGACAGGGGATGAAGCTTTCTTT. Translation gives CASRLRTGDEAFF.

This clone was counted once. V is TRBV5-6 and J is TRBJ2-7; D uncertain. Germline loops: CDR1 SGHDT, CDR2 YYEEEE. There are 16 residues in the CDR3. V was pared by 0 bases and J by 2 bases, with 15 bases between. CDR3 sequence: CASSLDVPRAPYEQYF. DNA for the CDR3: TGTGCCAGCAGCTTGGACGTGCCTCGTGCACCCTACGAGCAGTACTTC. The full variable domain, with the rest looked up from reference TRBV5-6 and TRBJ2-7, is DAGVTQSPTHLIKTRGQQVTLRCSPKSGHDTVSWYQQALGQGPQFIFQYYEEEERQRGNFPDRFSGHQFPNYSSELNVNALLLGDSALYLCASSLDVPRAPYEQYFGPGTRLTVT.

This clone came up a few times. One base away lies a much larger clone, so this may be a sequencing read error. The chain uses TRBV6-1 and TRBJ2-7, with D hard to call. Trimming shortened V by 10 bases and J by 12 bases, and 22 bases separated the two germline ends. The CDR3 totals 12 residues. Germline V CDR1 and CDR2: MNHNS, SASEGT. This chain's CDR3 is CATERPSYEWYF. As DNA, the CDR3 is TGTGCCACCGAGAGGCCCTCCTACGAGTGGTACTTC.

This sequence joins TRBV11-2 and TRBJ2-1, with 8 positions matching TRBD2. The CDR3 length is 16 residues. V lost 3 bases to trimming and J lost 10 bases; unmatched junction nucleotides: 14. CDR1 and CDR2 (germline): SGHAT, FQNNGV. CDR3 region: CASSFVRSREVREQFF. The CDR3 DNA sequence: TGTGCCAGCAGCTTTGTTCGTTCGCGGGAGGTCCGGGAGCAGTTCTTC.

This clone was counted ten times or more. This rearrangement joins TRBV5-1 to TRBJ2-7; no clear D. The germline gives CDR1 SGHRS, CDR2 YFSETQ. Between the trimmed V and J ends, which lost 0 bases and 2 bases, there was a span of 12 bases. The length of the CDR3 is 15 residues. The DNA for the CDR3 is TGCGCCAGCAGCTTGGCCGTGGGTAGGGCCTACGAGCAGTACTTC. Protein: CASSLAVGRAYEQYF.

This clone was found many times. The chain employs TRBV5-6 and TRBJ1-1; maybe TRBD1 (6 bases). Germline-derived CDR1 and CDR2 are SGHDT and YYEEEE. CDR3 size: 15 residues. V was pared by 4 bases and J by 1 base, with 14 bases between. The CDR3: CASSPTYRANTEAFF. The CDR3, as DNA: TGTGCCAGCAGCCCGACATACAGGGCGAACACTGAAGCTTTCTTT.

This chain joins TRBV20-1 and TRBJ1-4; the D is unclear. The CDR3 has 15 amino acids. Looked up from germline, CDR1 is DFQATT and CDR2 is SNEGSKA (reference sequence). The CDR3 protein is CIIPVVGEADEKLFF. CDR3 nucleotides: TGCATTATCCCTGTCGTCGGGGAAGCAGATGAAAAACTGTTTTTT.

The rearrangement joins TRBV20-1 to TRBJ2-3, with D uncertain. V lost 4 bases to trimming and J lost 0 bases, with 8 bases between them. Per germline, CDR1 DFQATT and CDR2 SNEGSKA (reference sequence). The CDR3 is made up of 13 amino acids. DNA for the CDR3: TGCAGTGCTAAGATCCCTAGCACAGATACGCAGTATTTT. Translation: CSAKIPSTDTQYF.

This clone was recorded many times. The chain links TRBV6-1 to TRBJ2-5; possible D gene TRBD1, 6 bases. The germline V and J ends were trimmed by 2 bases and 4 bases, with 20 bases remaining between them. The CDR3 is 17 residues long. In germline, CDR1 is MNHNS, CDR2 SASEGT. The CDR3 region has the DNA TGTGCCAGCAGTGAACAGGTTGCCAGGGGATATCCAGAGACCCAGTACTTC. It specifies CASSEQVARGYPETQYF.

In its sample, this clone was seen many times. The rearrangement joins TRBV12-3 or TRBV12-4 to TRBJ2-1, with TRBD2 matching 10 bases. The length of the CDR3 is 14 residues. V gave up 3 bases and J gave up 8 bases; unmatched junction bases: 4. The CDR3: CASSFSGRRHEQFF. The CDR3 DNA reads TGTGCCAGCAGTTTTAGCGGGAGGAGGCATGAGCAGTTCTTC.

This clone was counted many times. This rearrangement joins TRBV28 to TRBJ2-5; TRBD2 matches 7 bases. V lost 6 bases to trimming and J lost 2 bases; unmatched junction nucleotides: 21. The CDR3 spans 19 residues. The V gene's germline CDR1 is MDHEN and CDR2 SYDVKM. The CDR3 region is CASSGYTGGRKLRQETQYF. The DNA for the CDR3 is TGTGCCAGCAGCGGATACACGGGCGGGAGAAAACTTAGACAAGAGACCCAGTACTTC.

With regard to this clone: A much larger clone differs by one base, so this may be a read error. The CDR3 is CASSSNTFRPNTEAFF. The CDR3 region has the DNA TGTGCCAGCAGCTCCAATACCTTTAGACCGAACACTGAAGCTTTCTTT. The rearrangement uses TRBV11-1 and TRBJ1-1; D is undetermined. The CDR3 has 16 residues. With 4 bases removed from V and 1 base from J, the gap between germline ends came to 16 bases. CDR1 and CDR2 from the germline V gene are SGHAT and FQDESV (reference sequence).

This clone came up many times. The V gene is TRBV14, the J gene TRBJ2-3; D is uncertain. Germline V gene sequence: CDR1 SGHDN, CDR2 FVKESK. CDR3 length: 13 amino acids. Trimming left V 2 bases short and J 4 bases short, with 7 bases between. DNA of the CDR3: TGTGCCAGCAGCCAATTAGAATCAGATACGCAGTATTTT. Translation gives CASSQLESDTQYF. Full variable domain (rest looked up from reference TRBV14 and TRBJ2-3): EAGVTQFPSHSVIEKGQTVTLRCDPISGHDNLYWYRRVMGKEIKFLLHFVKESKQDESGMPNNRFLAERTGGTYSTLKVQPAELEDSGVYFCASSQLESDTQYFGPGTRLTVL.

This clone was counted many times. The CDR3 spells CASSTWTGRGTQYF. CDR3 DNA sequence: TGTGCCAGCAGTACCTGGACAGGCAGAGGGACGCAGTATTTT. The rearrangement uses TRBV6-1 and TRBJ2-3; 7 nucleotides line up with TRBD1. The CDR3 length is 14 residues. Germline V gene lookup returns CDR1 MNHNS and CDR2 SASEGT. V lost 5 bases and J lost 9; bases outside the gene matches: 11.

A word on this clone: Additional DNA sequences in this sample encode the identical CDR3. The chain joins TRBV11-2 to TRBJ2-1; 11 bases are shared with TRBD2. CDR3 length: 15 residues. The junction had 11 bases not matched to a gene; V was cut back by 9 bases and J by 7 bases. Looked up from germline, CDR1 is SGHAT and CDR2 is FQNNGV. The CDR3 DNA is TGTGCCAGTAGCACCGGGACTAGCGGTATTAATGAGCAGTTCTTC. Translating gives CASSTGTSGINEQFF.

This clone was seen at least ten times. This chain connects TRBV5-5 to TRBJ2-7; 9 bases match TRBD2. V lost 1 base to trimming and J lost 3 bases; unmatched junction nucleotides: 5. The CDR3 is 15 residues long. CDR1 and CDR2 from the germline V gene are SGHKS and YYEKEE (reference sequence). DNA of the CDR3: TGTGCCAGCAGCTTGTTAGCGGGAGCGATCTACGAGCAGTACTTC. Amino acid sequence: CASSLLAGAIYEQYF. The entire variable domain, with the rest obtained from reference TRBV5-5 and TRBJ2-7, is as follows: DAGVTQSPTHLIKTRGQQVTLRCSPISGHKSVSWYQQVLGQGPQFIFQYYEKEERGRGNFPDRFSARQFPNYSSELNVNALLLGDSALYLCASSLLAGAIYEQYFGPGTRLTVT.

Points on this clone: With a much larger clone just one base away, this may be a read error. The same CDR3 arises from other DNA sequences in this sample as well. This chain uses TRBV9 with TRBJ1-1, with D unclear. The CDR3 consists of 14 residues. Germline V CDR1 and CDR2: SGDLS, YYNGEE. In DNA form, the CDR3 reads TGCGCCAGCAATGGAGGGCAGTTGAACACTGAAGCTTTCTTT. Its translation is CASNGGQLNTEAFF. Full variable domain (missing parts from reference TRBV9 and TRBJ1-1): DSGVTQTPKHLITATGQRVTLRCSPRSGDLSVYWYQQSLDQGLQFLIQYYNGEERAKGNILERFSAQQFPDLHSELNLSSLELGDSALYFCASNGGQLNTEAFFGQGTRLTVV.

This clone appeared many times. The chain combines TRBV6-5 with TRBJ1-1; D is unresolved. The length of the CDR3 is 12 residues. Trimming shortened V by 2 bases and J by 4 bases, and 5 bases separated the two germline ends. Germline V gives CDR1 MNHEY, CDR2 SVGAGI. The CDR3 nucleotides read TGTGCCAGCAGTTACAGGGTCACTGAAGCTTTCTTT. Translation gives CASSYRVTEAFF.

CDR3 in DNA: TGTGCCAGCAGGAACGACGGACAGGGTGGGTACACTGAAGCTTTCTTT. Its protein product is CASRNDGQGGYTEAFF. The genes are TRBV6-4 and TRBJ1-1; 8 bases are shared with TRBD1. Trimming removed 6 bases from V and 3 bases from J; junction bases left unmatched: 12. There are 16 residues in the CDR3. Germline loops: CDR1 MRHNA, CDR2 SNTAGT.

This clone was observed many times. The V gene is TRBV30, the J gene TRBJ1-6, with D hard to call. CDR1 GTSNPN and CDR2 SVGIG come from the germline V gene (reference sequence). Between the trimmed V and J ends, which lost 4 bases and 6 bases, there was a span of 7 bases. This CDR3 has 12 residues. CDR3 residues: CAWKQANSPLHF. The CDR3 DNA reads TGTGCCTGGAAGCAGGCTAATTCACCCCTCCACTTT.

With respect to this clone: The CDR3 carries no conserved terminal phenylalanine or tryptophan, so it likely arises from a read error. The DNA is omitted, as the CDR3 cannot be located on it reliably, and the CDR3 follows TCRdb's listing. The J gene is TRBJ2-7, the V gene TRBV20-1; the listed D gene, TRBD2, was not tested against the DNA. Germline V CDR1 and CDR2: DFQATT, SNEGSKA (reference sequence). Termini included, the CDR3 measures 11 amino acids. CDR3 residues: CSVGRTSGSLI.

This clone appeared many times. Other DNA sequences within the sample encode an identical CDR3. The gene calls are TRBV3-1 and TRBJ2-3; TRBD2 aligns across 8 bases. J gave up 3 bases and V 4 bases, and 6 bases lay outside the gene matches. The CDR3 length is 15 residues. Germline V gene data show CDR1 as LGHDT and CDR2 as YNNKEL (reference sequence). CDR3 bases: TGTGCCAGCAGCCTCGGCACGGGAGGGACAGATACGCAGTATTTT. It translates to CASSLGTGGTDTQYF.

Points on this clone: A read error may be the cause here, since a much bigger clone is one base away. The chain is built from TRBV20-1 and TRBJ2-7; D is unclear. V was pared by 0 bases and J by 3 bases, with 9 bases between. Germline V gene sequence: CDR1 DFQATT, CDR2 SNEGSKA (reference sequence). The CDR3 totals 13 residues. CDR3 coding DNA: TGCAGTGCTAGAGATCTGGTGGACTACGAGCAGTACTTC. It is translated as CSARDLVDYEQYF.

This clone was counted only a few times. The chain combines TRBV9 with TRBJ1-3; D unclear. CDR3 size: 12 residues. From germline, CDR1 is SGDLS and CDR2 YYNGEE. V lost 5 bases and J 7 bases, leaving 10 bases between the germline ends. The CDR3 loop is CASRTPGNTIYF. CDR3 coding DNA: TGTGCCAGCAGAACTCCCGGCAACACCATATATTTT. The full variable domain, in which reference TRBV9 and TRBJ1-3 provide the parts outside the CDR3, is DSGVTQTPKHLITATGQRVTLRCSPRSGDLSVYWYQQSLDQGLQFLIQYYNGEERAKGNILERFSAQQFPDLHSELNLSSLELGDSALYFCASRTPGNTIYFGEGSWLTVV.

At least ten counts were recorded for this clone. The rearrangement joins TRBV18 to TRBJ1-1; tentative D call: TRBD1 (6 bases). Germline V CDR1 and CDR2: KGHSH, LQKENI. V lost 8 bases and J 5 bases, leaving 18 bases between the germline ends. The CDR3 runs 14 residues. The CDR3 sequence is CASLDRGAGTEAFF. CDR3 DNA: TGTGCCAGCCTGGACCGGGGGGCGGGTACTGAAGCTTTCTTT.

The chain couples TRBV28 to TRBJ2-7, with D possibly being TRBD1 (6 bases). V lost 5 bases to trimming and J lost 6 bases, with 17 bases between them. CDR1 is MDHEN, CDR2 SYDVKM, per germline. CDR3 size: 14 residues. CDR3 DNA sequence: TGTGCCAGCAGTCGCAGGGGTCACCTTGGCGAGCAGTACTTC. It specifies CASSRRGHLGEQYF.

At least ten counts were recorded for this clone. V usage is TRBV3-2 and J usage is TRBJ1-1; the D segment call TRBD1 is taken from the table without a DNA check. TRBV3-2 corresponds to a pseudogene. The CDR3 is 19 amino acids. Here the CDR3 reads CASSPSPLSGTESNTEAFF. The CDR3, as DNA: TGTGCCAGCAGCCCTAGTCCACTATCCGGGACGGAGTCCAACACTGAAGCTTTCTTT.

Ten or more counts support this clone. J is TRBJ2-7 and V is TRBV9; D perhaps matches TRBD2 (6 bases). The CDR3 has 14 residues. V was pared by 0 bases and J by 7 bases, with 14 bases between. Germline CDR1 and CDR2: SGDLS and YYNGEE. The CDR3 sequence: CASSVGTIPGEQYF. CDR3 in DNA: TGTGCCAGCAGCGTAGGGACTATACCGGGTGAGCAGTACTTC.

This rearrangement joins TRBV28 to TRBJ2-7; 10 nucleotides agree with TRBD2. CDR1 and CDR2 from the germline V gene are MDHEN and SYDVKM. CDR3 size: 16 residues. V lost 4 bases to trimming and J lost 8 bases; unmatched junction nucleotides: 14. The CDR3: CASSSTSTSGINKQYF. CDR3 DNA: TGTGCCAGCAGTTCTACATCTACTAGCGGGATTAATAAGCAGTACTTC.

This clone has at least ten counts. This CDR3 reads CASTLLRETYGYTF. CDR3 sequence (DNA): TGTGCCAGCACTCTTTTAAGAGAGACTTATGGCTACACCTTC. The rearrangement links TRBV28 to TRBJ1-2; D ambiguous. Germline CDR1 and CDR2: MDHEN and SYDVKM. V lost 7 bases to trimming and J lost 5 bases, with 17 bases between them. The CDR3 contains 14 residues.

On this clone itself: The junction departs from germline at one end; a sequencing error may be responsible. CDR3 sequence reads: CASSPTGVVNTDAFF. In DNA form, the CDR3 reads TGTGCCAGCAGTCCAACAGGGGTCGTTAACACTGATGCTTTCTTT. This chain connects TRBV28 to TRBJ1-1; 7 bases map to TRBD1. Germline CDR1 and CDR2: MDHEN and SYDVKM. This CDR3 contains 15 residues.